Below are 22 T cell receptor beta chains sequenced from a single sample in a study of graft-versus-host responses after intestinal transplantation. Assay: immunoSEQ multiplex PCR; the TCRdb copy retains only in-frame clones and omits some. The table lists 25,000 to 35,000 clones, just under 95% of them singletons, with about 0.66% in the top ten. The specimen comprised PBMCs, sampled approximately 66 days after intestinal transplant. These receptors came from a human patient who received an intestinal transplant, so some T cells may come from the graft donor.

This chain's CDR3 is CASSPDVDSYEQYF. In DNA, the CDR3 is TGTGCCAGCAGCCCAGATGTGGACTCCTACGAGCAGTACTTC. This chain joins TRBV7-9 and TRBJ2-7; D remains unclear. The CDR3 has 14 amino acids. Germline V CDR1 and CDR2: SEHNR, FQNEAQ (reference sequence). Trimming took 5 bases from V and 0 from J, leaving 11 bases between them.

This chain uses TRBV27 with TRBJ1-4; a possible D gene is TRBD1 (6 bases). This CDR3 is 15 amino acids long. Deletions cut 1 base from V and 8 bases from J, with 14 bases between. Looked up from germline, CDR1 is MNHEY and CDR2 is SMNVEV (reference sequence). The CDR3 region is CASSLFASRGEKLFF. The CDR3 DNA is TGTGCCAGCAGTTTATTTGCCTCAAGGGGGGAAAAACTGTTTTTT.

The CDR3 here is CASSSQGGPYEQYF. In DNA, the CDR3 is TGTGCCAGCAGCTCCCAGGGGGGACCCTACGAGCAGTACTTC. This chain joins TRBV28 and TRBJ2-5, with D possibly TRBD1 on 7 matching bases. The J call may be incorrect, as the DNA end agrees better with TRBJ2-7. CDR1 and CDR2 from the germline V gene are MDHEN and SYDVKM. CDR3 length: 14 amino acids.

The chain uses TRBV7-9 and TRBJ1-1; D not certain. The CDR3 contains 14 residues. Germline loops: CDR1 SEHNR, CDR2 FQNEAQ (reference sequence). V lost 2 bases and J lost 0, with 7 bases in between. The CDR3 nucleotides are TGTGCCAGCAGCTTACCGGGGATGAACACTGAAGCTTTCTTT. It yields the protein CASSLPGMNTEAFF.

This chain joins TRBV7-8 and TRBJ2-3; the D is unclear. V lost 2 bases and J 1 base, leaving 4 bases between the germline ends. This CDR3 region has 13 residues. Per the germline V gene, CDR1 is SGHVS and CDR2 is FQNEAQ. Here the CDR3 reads CASSLLGTDTQYF. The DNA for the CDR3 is TGTGCCAGCAGCTTACTGGGCACAGATACGCAGTATTTT.

CDR3 sequence: CASSPERGGRWYNEQFF. Here the CDR3 DNA reads TGCGCCAGCAGCCCGGAGAGGGGGGGAAGGTGGTACAATGAGCAGTTCTTC. This chain uses TRBV4-3 with TRBJ2-1; TRBD2 might be the D (7 bases). Looked up from germline, CDR1 is LGHNA and CDR2 is YSLEER. Between the trimmed V and J ends, which lost 4 bases and 4 bases, there was a span of 20 bases. The CDR3 runs 17 residues.

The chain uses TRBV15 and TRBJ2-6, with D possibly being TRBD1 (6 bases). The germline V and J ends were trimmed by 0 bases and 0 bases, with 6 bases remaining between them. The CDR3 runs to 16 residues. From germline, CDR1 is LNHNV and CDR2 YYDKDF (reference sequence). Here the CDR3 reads CATSREQGSGANVLTF. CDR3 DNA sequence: TGTGCCACCAGCAGAGAACAGGGCTCTGGGGCCAACGTCCTGACTTTC.

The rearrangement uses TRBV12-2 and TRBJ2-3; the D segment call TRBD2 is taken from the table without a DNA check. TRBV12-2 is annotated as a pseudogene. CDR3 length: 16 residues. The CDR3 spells CASRLAGGRGTDTQYF. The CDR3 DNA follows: TGTGCAAGTCGCTTAGCCGGCGGGAGAGGCACAGATACGCAGTATTTT.

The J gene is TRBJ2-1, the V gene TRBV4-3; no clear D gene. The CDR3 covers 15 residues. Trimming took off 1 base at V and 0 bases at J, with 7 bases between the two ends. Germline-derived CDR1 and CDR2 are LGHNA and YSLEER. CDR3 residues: CASSQGRGSYNEQFF. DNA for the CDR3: TGCGCCAGCAGCCAAGGTCGCGGCTCCTACAATGAGCAGTTCTTC.

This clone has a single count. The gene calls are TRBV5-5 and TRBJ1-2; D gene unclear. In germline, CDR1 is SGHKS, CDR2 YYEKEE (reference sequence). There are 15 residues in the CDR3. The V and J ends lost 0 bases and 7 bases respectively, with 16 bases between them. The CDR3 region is CASSLEYSYYGGYTF. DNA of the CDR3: TGTGCCAGCAGCTTGGAGTACTCCTACTACGGTGGCTACACCTTC.

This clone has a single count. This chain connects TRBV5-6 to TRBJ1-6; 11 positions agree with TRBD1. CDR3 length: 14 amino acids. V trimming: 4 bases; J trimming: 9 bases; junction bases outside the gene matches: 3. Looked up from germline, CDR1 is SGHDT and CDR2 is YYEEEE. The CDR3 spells CASSPGTGGSPLHF. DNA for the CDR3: TGTGCCAGCAGCCCCGGGACAGGGGGTTCACCCCTCCACTTT.

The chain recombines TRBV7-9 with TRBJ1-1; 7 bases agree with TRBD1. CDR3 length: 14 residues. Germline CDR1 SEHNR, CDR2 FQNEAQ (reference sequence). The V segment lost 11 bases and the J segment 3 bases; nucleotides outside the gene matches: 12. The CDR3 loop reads CAAGTAVLDTEAFF. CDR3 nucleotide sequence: TGTGCCGCGGGGACAGCTGTTTTGGACACTGAAGCTTTCTTT.

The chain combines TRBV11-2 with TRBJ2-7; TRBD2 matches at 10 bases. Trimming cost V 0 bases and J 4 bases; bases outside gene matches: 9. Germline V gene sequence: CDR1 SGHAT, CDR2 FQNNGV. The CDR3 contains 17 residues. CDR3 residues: CASSLEIGLAARYEQYF. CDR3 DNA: TGTGCCAGCAGCTTAGAGATCGGACTAGCGGCCCGGTACGAGCAGTACTTC.

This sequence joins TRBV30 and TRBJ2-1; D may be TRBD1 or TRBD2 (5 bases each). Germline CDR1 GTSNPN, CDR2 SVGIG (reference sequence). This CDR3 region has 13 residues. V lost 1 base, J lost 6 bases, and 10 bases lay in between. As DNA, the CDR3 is TGTGCCTGGAGTGGGGACCATCTCAATGAGCAGTTCTTC. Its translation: CAWSGDHLNEQFF.

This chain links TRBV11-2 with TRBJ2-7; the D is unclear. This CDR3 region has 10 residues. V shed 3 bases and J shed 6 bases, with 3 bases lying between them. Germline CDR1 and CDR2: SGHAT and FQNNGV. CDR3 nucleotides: TGTGCCAGCAGCTTTGGCGAGCAGTACTTC. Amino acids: CASSFGEQYF. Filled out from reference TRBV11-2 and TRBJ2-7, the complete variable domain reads EAGVAQSPRYKIIEKRQSVAFWCNPISGHATLYWYQQILGQGPKLLIQFQNNGVVDDSQLPKDRFSAERLKGVDSTLKIQPAKLEDSAVYLCASSFGEQYFGPGTRLTVT.

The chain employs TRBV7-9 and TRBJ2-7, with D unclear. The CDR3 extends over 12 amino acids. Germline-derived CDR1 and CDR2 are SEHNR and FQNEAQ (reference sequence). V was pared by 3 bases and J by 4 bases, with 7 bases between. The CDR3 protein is CASSFSGYEQYF. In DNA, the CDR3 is TGTGCCAGCAGCTTTTCGGGTTACGAGCAGTACTTC.

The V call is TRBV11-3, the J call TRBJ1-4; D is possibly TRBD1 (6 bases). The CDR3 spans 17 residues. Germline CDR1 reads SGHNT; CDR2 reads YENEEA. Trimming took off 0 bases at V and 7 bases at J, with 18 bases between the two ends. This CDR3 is CASSLDWAGAHCEKLFF. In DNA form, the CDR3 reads TGTGCCAGCAGCTTAGATTGGGCAGGGGCGCATTGTGAAAAACTGTTTTTT.

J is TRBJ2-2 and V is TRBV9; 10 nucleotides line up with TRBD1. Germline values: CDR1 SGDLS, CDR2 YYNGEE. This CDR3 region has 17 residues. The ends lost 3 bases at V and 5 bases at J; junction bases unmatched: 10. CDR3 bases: TGTGCCAGCAGCGGCTCCCCCGGGACAGGGGAGACCGGGGAGCTGTTTTTT. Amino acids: CASSGSPGTGETGELFF.

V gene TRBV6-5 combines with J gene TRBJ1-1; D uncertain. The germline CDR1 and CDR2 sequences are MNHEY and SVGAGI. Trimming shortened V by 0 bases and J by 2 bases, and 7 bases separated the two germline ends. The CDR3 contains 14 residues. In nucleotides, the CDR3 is TGTGCCAGCAGTTACTCGCCAGCAAACACTGAAGCTTTCTTT. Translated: CASSYSPANTEAFF.

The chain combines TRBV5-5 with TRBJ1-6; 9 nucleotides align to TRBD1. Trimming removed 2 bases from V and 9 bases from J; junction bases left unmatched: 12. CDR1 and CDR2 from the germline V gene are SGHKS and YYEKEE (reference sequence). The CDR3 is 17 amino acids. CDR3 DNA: TGTGCCAGCAGCTTCCGGGACAGGGACGAGGGGCCTTCACCCCTCCACTTT. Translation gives CASSFRDRDEGPSPLHF.

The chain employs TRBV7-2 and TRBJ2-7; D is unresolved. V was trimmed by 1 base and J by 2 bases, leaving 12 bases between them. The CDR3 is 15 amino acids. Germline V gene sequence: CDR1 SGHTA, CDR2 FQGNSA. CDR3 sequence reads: CASSLEFSFAYEQYF. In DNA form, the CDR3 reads TGTGCCAGCAGCTTAGAGTTCTCCTTTGCCTACGAGCAGTACTTC.

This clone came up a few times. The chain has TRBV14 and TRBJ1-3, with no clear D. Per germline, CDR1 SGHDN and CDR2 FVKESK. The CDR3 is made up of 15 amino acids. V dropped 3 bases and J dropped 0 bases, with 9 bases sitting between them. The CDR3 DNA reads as TGTGCCAGCAGCCATTCCCAGAGCTCTGGAAACACCATATATTTT. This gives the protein CASSHSQSSGNTIYF. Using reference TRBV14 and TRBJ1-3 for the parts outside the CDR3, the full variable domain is EAGVTQFPSHSVIEKGQTVTLRCDPISGHDNLYWYRRVMGKEIKFLLHFVKESKQDESGMPNNRFLAERTGGTYSTLKVQPAELEDSGVYFCASSHSQSSGNTIYFGEGSWLTVV.